Following are 18 T cell receptor beta chains from one sample sequenced in a study of shared clonotypes between healthy human individuals. Naive CD8 populations comprised CD45RO-negative cells positively selected for CCR7, excluding terminally differentiated effector memory CD45RA+ cells. The repertoire was sequenced with immunoSEQ multiplex PCR; TCRdb's copy has only in-frame clones and lacks some. The sample comprises some 2.1 million clones, around 96% of which are singletons, and around 1.1% rests with the top ten. Specimen: naive CD8+ T cells sorted from blood. These receptors all come from a young man in good health.

This chain connects TRBV13 to TRBJ2-1; a weak D match, TRBD2 (5 bases). V lost 5 bases, J lost 9 bases, and 17 bases lay in between. CDR1 is PRHDT and CDR2 is FYEKMQ in the germline V gene (reference sequence). The CDR3 contains 14 residues. In nucleotides, the CDR3 is TGTGCCAGCAGCCCACCCCTAGCCCCTGGTGAGCAGTTCTTC. It codes for CASSPPLAPGEQFF. The full variable domain, in which reference TRBV13 and TRBJ2-1 provide the parts outside the CDR3, is AAGVIQSPRHLIKEKRETATLKCYPIPRHDTVYWYQQGPGQDPQFLISFYEKMQSDKGSIPDRFSAQQFSDYHSELNMSSLELGDSALYFCASSPPLAPGEQFFGPGTRLTVL.

CDR3 sequence: CASSLAIGSYEQYF. The CDR3 DNA reads TGTGCCAGCAGCTTAGCAATAGGCTCCTACGAGCAGTACTTC. The rearrangement uses TRBV7-6 and TRBJ2-7; the D is unclear. The V gene's germline CDR1 is SGHVS and CDR2 FNYEAQ. The CDR3 length is 14 residues. V lost 0 bases and J lost 0, with 6 bases in between.

V is TRBV30 and J is TRBJ2-1, with 9 bases aligning to TRBD2. CDR1 is GTSNPN and CDR2 is SVGIG in the germline V gene (reference sequence). Trimming took 3 bases from V and 4 from J; bases not matched to a gene: 7. The CDR3 runs 15 residues. For the CDR3, the DNA is TGTGCCTGGAGAAAGGGGCGGGAGGGTTACAATGAGCAGTTCTTC. This sequence encodes CAWRKGREGYNEQFF.

On this clone: The same CDR3 can be traced to other DNA sequences in this sample. This rearrangement joins TRBV27 to TRBJ1-5; D is ambiguous. Trimming removed 6 bases from V and 2 bases from J, with 11 bases in between. The germline CDR1 and CDR2 sequences are MNHEY and SMNVEV (reference sequence). The CDR3 runs 14 residues. In nucleotides, the CDR3 is TGTGCCAGCAGCCCTATCGGGGGCAATCAGCCCCAGCATTTT. This encodes CASSPIGGNQPQHF.

Points on this clone: Other nucleotide sequences in the sample specify the same CDR3. The V and J genes are TRBV7-9 and TRBJ2-1, with D unresolved. The CDR3 has 13 amino acids. CDR1 and CDR2 from the germline V gene are SEHNR and FQNEAQ (reference sequence). With 0 bases removed from V and 6 bases from J, the gap between germline ends came to 6 bases. The CDR3 DNA follows: TGTGCCAGCAGCTTAGCGGGAACCAATGAGCAGTTCTTC. This translates into CASSLAGTNEQFF. Together with reference TRBV7-9 and TRBJ2-1, the CDR3 gives the full variable domain: DTGVSQNPRHKITKRGQNVTFRCDPISEHNRLYWYRQTLGQGPEFLTYFQNEAQLEKSRLLSDRFSAERPKGSFSTLEIQRTEQGDSAMYLCASSLAGTNEQFFGPGTRLTVL.

CDR3 region: CASSQEGWETQYF. The CDR3 DNA is TGCGCCAGCAGCCAAGAAGGGTGGGAGACCCAGTACTTC. J is TRBJ2-5 and V is TRBV4-3; D gene uncertain. Germline lookup yields CDR1 LGHNA and CDR2 YSLEER. The CDR3 spans 13 residues. Trimming removed 0 bases at V and 5 bases at J, with 7 bases between.

The chain uses TRBV7-9 and TRBJ2-7, with D perhaps TRBD1 (5 bases). Trimming stripped 5 bases from V and 5 bases from J, with 13 bases between. The CDR3 spans 13 residues. The germline gives CDR1 SEHNR, CDR2 FQNEAQ (reference sequence). CDR3 in amino acids: CASSVSGANEQYF. The CDR3 region has the DNA TGTGCCAGCAGCGTTAGTGGGGCCAACGAGCAGTACTTC.

J is TRBJ1-1 and V is TRBV27; TRBD1 matches 7 bases. The CDR3 has 16 residues. V lost 4 bases, J lost 1 base, and 9 bases stayed unmatched. CDR1 MNHEY and CDR2 SMNVEV come from the germline V gene (reference sequence). This CDR3 reads CASSSELTGWNTEAFF. The CDR3, as DNA: TGTGCCAGCAGTTCAGAACTGACAGGGTGGAACACTGAAGCTTTCTTT.

This chain connects TRBV6-5 to TRBJ2-1; D may match TRBD1 or TRBD2 (5 bases each). V was pared by 0 bases and J by 7 bases, with 7 bases between. The germline CDR1 and CDR2 sequences are MNHEY and SVGAGI. The CDR3 has 13 residues. Here the CDR3 DNA reads TGTGCCAGCAGTTACTCGGGGACGAATGAGCAGTTCTTC. This gives the protein CASSYSGTNEQFF.

The V gene is TRBV10-3, the J gene TRBJ2-5, with a weak D call TRBD2 (5 bases). The CDR3 totals 13 residues. The V end was cut by 10 bases, the J end by 5 bases, with 17 bases between. CDR1 and CDR2 (germline): ENHRY, SYGVKD. The CDR3 nucleotides read TGTGCCACCAACGAGGGTACAAGTGAGACCCAGTACTTC. This encodes CATNEGTSETQYF.

On this clone: Other DNA sequences in this specimen translate into the identical CDR3. This chain uses TRBV28 with TRBJ2-7; D uncertain. V was pared by 3 bases and J by 1 base, with 7 bases between. This CDR3 comprises 13 residues. Germline loops: CDR1 MDHEN, CDR2 SYDVKM. CDR3 nucleotides: TGTGCCAGCAGTTTCGGCGATTCCTACGAGCAGTACTTC. Translation: CASSFGDSYEQYF.

This clone has only one observation. The genes are TRBV5-6 and TRBJ1-3; D not certain. Per the germline V gene, CDR1 is SGHDT and CDR2 is YYEEEE. V lost 0 bases and J lost 4, with 5 bases in between. The CDR3 extends over 13 amino acids. The CDR3 spells CASSLANGNTIYF. The CDR3 DNA reads as TGTGCCAGCAGCTTGGCCAACGGAAACACCATATATTTT.

The V gene is TRBV10-3, the J gene TRBJ2-7; perhaps TRBD2 as D (6 bases). V was trimmed by 2 bases and J by 1 base, leaving 15 bases between them. Germline lookup yields CDR1 ENHRY and CDR2 SYGVKD. The CDR3 loop spans 16 amino acids. The CDR3 is CAISEDVGGRSYEQYF. Written as DNA, the CDR3 is TGTGCCATCAGTGAGGACGTGGGAGGTCGATCCTACGAGCAGTACTTC.

This chain uses TRBV9 with TRBJ2-7; 10 nucleotides agree with TRBD2. The ends lost 4 bases at V and 5 bases at J; junction bases unmatched: 6. The length of the CDR3 is 14 residues. Germline values: CDR1 SGDLS, CDR2 YYNGEE. The CDR3 is CASSSWTSGDEQYF. The CDR3 nucleotides read TGTGCCAGCAGCTCGTGGACTAGCGGAGACGAGCAGTACTTC.

This rearrangement joins TRBV29-1 to TRBJ2-1; TRBD2 might be the D (6 bases). The ends were cut back, 4 bases at V and 8 bases at J, with 15 bases in the middle. Germline CDR1 reads SQVTM; CDR2 reads ANQGSEA. The CDR3 runs 13 residues. CDR3 region: CSVVTRDWDEQFF. CDR3 bases: TGCAGCGTTGTAACTCGGGACTGGGATGAGCAGTTCTTC.

The chain joins TRBV7-3 to TRBJ2-3, with D unresolved. V gave up 2 bases and J gave up 5 bases, with 8 bases separating them. CDR1 is SGHTA and CDR2 is FQGTGA in the germline V gene. This CDR3 contains 13 residues. Here the CDR3 reads CASSLAVGDTQYF. CDR3 DNA sequence: TGTGCCAGCAGCTTAGCCGTAGGAGATACGCAGTATTTT.

The CDR3 sequence is CASSGVMSGELFF. Written as DNA, the CDR3 is TGTGCCAGCAGCGGAGTAATGTCCGGGGAGCTGTTTTTT. This chain joins TRBV9 and TRBJ2-2; D gene unclear. The CDR3 has 13 residues. The V gene lost 3 bases and the J gene lost 6 bases, with 9 bases spanning the gap. The germline V gene encodes CDR1 SGDLS and CDR2 YYNGEE.

This clone was counted a few times. The J gene is TRBJ2-2, the V gene TRBV19; 9 nucleotides line up with TRBD1. Germline V lookup: CDR1 LNHDA, CDR2 SQIVND (reference sequence). V trimming: 5 bases; J trimming: 7 bases; junction bases outside the gene matches: 11. This CDR3 is 16 amino acids long. The CDR3 sequence is CASSSSGTGLHGELFF. The CDR3 DNA sequence: TGTGCCAGTAGTTCGTCCGGGACAGGGCTGCACGGGGAGCTGTTTTTT.